This entry concerns a single T cell receptor beta chain. No antigen is known for it. Just one base apart from a much larger clone, this may be a read error. Through Arm-PCR of CDR3 regions and iRepertoire HTBI primers, TCR beta libraries were built. TCRdb reprocessed the multiplex PCR reads via MiXCR and lists one record per CDR3 protein. The profile shows 400,000 to 500,000 distinct CDR3 sequences, over 20% of them singletons. Time point described: persistent/refractory GD, antithyroid drugs over 5 years with positive TRAb. RNA from PBMCs was the source of the TCR library. The data were obtained in a study of regulatory T cells in long-lasting Graves disease. About the research overall: Those with persistent Graves' disease had received antithyroid drugs for over 5 years with positive TSH receptor antibodies. Study findings and constraints: For persistent Graves' patients, TCR diversity was lower than for newly diagnosed ones.

The germline gives CDR1 MNHGY, CDR2 SVAAGI. This CDR3 region has 16 residues. This chain uses TRBV6-9 with TRBJ1-2; possibly TRBD1 for D (5 bases). Sequenced material: peripheral blood mononuclear cells (PBMCs), taken when the disease was refractory, from a patient treated with antithyroid drugs. This TCR derives from a female donor with Graves disease. CDR3 protein: CASSYSNYDSYYGCTF. CDR3 DNA sequence: TGTGCCAGCAGTTACTCTAACTATGACAGCTACTATGGCTGCACCTTC.